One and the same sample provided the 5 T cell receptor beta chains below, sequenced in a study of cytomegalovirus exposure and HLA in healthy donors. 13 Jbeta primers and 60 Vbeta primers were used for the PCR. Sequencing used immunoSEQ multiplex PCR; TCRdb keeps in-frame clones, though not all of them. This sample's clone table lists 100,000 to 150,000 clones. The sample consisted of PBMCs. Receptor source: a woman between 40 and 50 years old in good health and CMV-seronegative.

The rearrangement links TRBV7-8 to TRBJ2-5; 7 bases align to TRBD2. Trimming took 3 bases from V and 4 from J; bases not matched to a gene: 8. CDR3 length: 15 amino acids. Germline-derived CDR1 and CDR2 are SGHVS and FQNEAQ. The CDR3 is CASSFQRLALETQYF. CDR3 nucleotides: TGTGCCAGCAGCTTTCAAAGACTAGCCTTAGAGACCCAGTACTTC.

The CDR3 reads CASSSITNTGDYGYTF. DNA of the CDR3: TGTGCCAGCAGCTCGATAACCAACACAGGCGACTATGGCTACACCTTC. The rearrangement links TRBV5-6 to TRBJ1-2, with a possible D match to TRBD1 (5 bases). CDR3 size: 16 residues. V was pared by 3 bases and J by 3 bases, with 18 bases between. Germline CDR1 and CDR2: SGHDT and YYEEEE.

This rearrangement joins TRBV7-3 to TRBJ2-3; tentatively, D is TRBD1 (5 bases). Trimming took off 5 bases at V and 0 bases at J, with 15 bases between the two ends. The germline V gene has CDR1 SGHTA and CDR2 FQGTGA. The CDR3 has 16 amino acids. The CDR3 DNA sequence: TGTGCCAGCAGCCGTGCAGGTGGGGCTAGCACAGATACGCAGTATTTT. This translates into CASSRAGGASTDTQYF.

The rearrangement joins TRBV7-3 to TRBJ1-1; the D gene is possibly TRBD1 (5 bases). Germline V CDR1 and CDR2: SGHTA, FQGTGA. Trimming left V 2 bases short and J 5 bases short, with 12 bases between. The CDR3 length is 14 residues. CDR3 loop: CASSLDGGGTEAFF. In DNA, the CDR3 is TGTGCCAGCAGCTTAGATGGGGGGGGGACTGAAGCTTTCTTT.

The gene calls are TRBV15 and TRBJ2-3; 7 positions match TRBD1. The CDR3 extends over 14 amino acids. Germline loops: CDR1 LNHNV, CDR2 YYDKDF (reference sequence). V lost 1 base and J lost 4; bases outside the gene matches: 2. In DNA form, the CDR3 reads TGTGCCACCAGCAGAGGACAGGGTTCAGATACGCAGTATTTT. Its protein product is CATSRGQGSDTQYF.